Listed below are T cell receptor beta chains from one sample, sequenced in a study of CD8 T cells in Susac syndrome. Each CDR3 protein is one row after TCRdb ran MiXCR on the immunoSEQ multiplex PCR reads. The sample has more than 70,000 distinct CDR3 sequences, roughly 95% seen once; the top ten hold 0.52%. Sample: CD8+ T cells from PBMCs. All receptors derive from a human donor with Susac syndrome. CDR3s include the opening cysteine and the closing phenylalanine or tryptophan. D genes are given only for firm matches. A clone size is listed for some rows: how often the clone was seen (once, few, many), or a class if it is expanded.

d_call,clone_size,j_call,v_call,cdr3_nt,cdr3_aa
.,.,TRBJ1-3,TRBV27,TGTGCCAGCAGTTTGGGCAGTTCCCCGCTCGGAAACACCATATATTTT,CASSLGSSPLGNTIYF
.,.,TRBJ2-3,TRBV9,TGTGCCAGCAGCGTAGGGTACACAGATACGCAGTATTTT,CASSVGYTDTQYF
.,.,TRBJ1-6,TRBV11-2,TGTGCCAGCAGTCCAACGCAGGGTGGTAATTCACCCCTCCACTTT,CASSPTQGGNSPLHF
.,.,TRBJ2-7,TRBV3-1,TGTGCCAGCAGCCAACGTTCCAACGAGCAGTACTTC,CASSQRSNEQYF
.,.,TRBJ2-5,TRBV7-9,TGTGCCAGCAGCCCGGACTTCCAAGAGACCCAGTACTTC,CASSPDFQETQYF
TRBD1,.,TRBJ2-7,TRBV6-2/TRBV6-3,TGTGCCAGCAGTTACCCCCTTAAGACAGGGGGCTACGAGCAGTACTTC,CASSYPLKTGGYEQYF
.,.,TRBJ2-7,TRBV6-5,TGTGCCAGCAGTCCAGTGACTTCCTACGAGCAGTACTTC,CASSPVTSYEQYF
TRBD1,.,TRBJ2-7,TRBV6-5,TGTGCCAGCAGTACCCCTGACAGGGCTCTCTACGAGCAGTACTTC,CASSTPDRALYEQYF
.,.,TRBJ2-5,TRBV12-3/TRBV12-4,TGTGCCAGCAGTCCTACGCAAGAGACCCAGTACTTC,CASSPTQETQYF
TRBD2,.,TRBJ2-5,TRBV5-1,TGCGCCAGCAGCTGGACTAGCGGGAACCAAGAGACCCAGTACTTC,CASSWTSGNQETQYF
.,once,TRBJ2-6,TRBV7-3,TGTGCCAGCAGCGTCTCAGGGAAGTCCGGCTCTGGGGCCAACGTCCTGACTTTC,CASSVSGKSGSGANVLTF
TRBD1,.,TRBJ2-7,TRBV11-2,TGTGCCAGCAGCTTAGTAGCGGGACAGGGGCCCTACGAGCAGTACTTC,CASSLVAGQGPYEQYF
.,once,TRBJ2-7,TRBV7-9,TGTGCCAGCAGCCCCCTTGGGCAGGGAACCGAGCAGTACTTC,CASSPLGQGTEQYF
.,.,TRBJ1-2,TRBV12-3/TRBV12-4,TGTGCCAGCAGTTTCCGTGTGAACTATGGCTACACCTTC,CASSFRVNYGYTF
.,.,TRBJ1-2,TRBV14,TGTGCCAGCAGCCAAGATCAGAGAGGGGGCTACACCTTC,CASSQDQRGGYTF
TRBD2,.,TRBJ2-3,TRBV15,TGTGCCACCAGCAGAGAGCGGGGGGGCACAGATACGCAGTATTTT,CATSRERGGTDTQYF
.,.,TRBJ1-1,TRBV7-2,TGTGCCAGCAGCCCCCGCTCCACTGAAGCTTTCTTT,CASSPRSTEAFF
.,.,TRBJ2-5,TRBV9,TGTGCCAGCGGAGGACAGACCCAGTACTTC,CASGGQTQYF
.,.,TRBJ1-1,TRBV10-2,TGCGCCAGCAGTGAGTCCCGTACCACTGAAGCTTTCTTT,CASSESRTTEAFF
.,once,TRBJ2-1,TRBV30,TGTGCCTGGAGTAGGGGCACGGGCGATGAGCAGTTCTTC,CAWSRGTGDEQFF
.,.,TRBJ1-2,TRBV7-9,TGTGCCAGCAGCTCATTCGAGGACTATGGCTACACCTTC,CASSSFEDYGYTF
.,.,TRBJ2-3,TRBV7-9,TGTGCCAGCAGCTCCCTCACAGATACGCAGTATTTT,CASSSLTDTQYF
.,.,TRBJ2-5,TRBV5-1,TGCGCCAGCAGCTTGACTACGAAAGAGACCCAGTACTTC,CASSLTTKETQYF